The rows below give T cell receptor beta chains drawn from one sample of a study of immune cell composition in non-small cell lung cancer. Using immunoSEQ multiplex PCR, the repertoire was profiled, and TCRdb retains in-frame clones only, with some absent. The sample shows several thousand clones, approximately 61% of them seen only once. Sequenced material: non-adjacent lung tissue. Receptors originate from a human donor with non-small cell lung cancer. The CDR3 runs from the conserved cysteine through the conserved F or W. A D gene is named only where the DNA matches it firmly. The size entry is marked missing in some rows and otherwise reads once, few, many or a size class.

D: NA; size: NA; V: TRBV5-4; J: TRBJ1-5; DNA: TGTGCCAGCAGCATAAACACAAATCAGCCCCAGCATTTT; CDR3: CASSINTNQPQHF
D: NA; size: NA; V: TRBV4-3; J: TRBJ2-3; DNA: TGCGCCAGCAGCCTGGGGGGGCCGGGGTTTCTAGATACGCAGTATTTT; CDR3: CASSLGGPGFLDTQYF
D: NA; size: NA; V: TRBV11-2; J: TRBJ1-2; DNA: TGTGCCAGCAGCTTAGAGGTACAGGGATTGGTGAACTATGGCTACACCTTC; CDR3: CASSLEVQGLVNYGYTF
D: TRBD2; size: few; V: TRBV2; J: TRBJ2-3; DNA: TGTGCCAGCGGGGGGGGACTGGACACAGATACGCAGTATTTT; CDR3: CASGGGLDTDTQYF
D: NA; size: NA; V: TRBV7-9; J: TRBJ1-2; DNA: TGTGCCAGCAACAAACAGGCAACCTATGGCTACACCTTC; CDR3: CASNKQATYGYTF
D: TRBD1; size: few; V: TRBV19; J: TRBJ1-5; DNA: TGTGCCAGTAGTACGGGACAGGGGGTCGGACAGCCCCAGCATTTT; CDR3: CASSTGQGVGQPQHF
D: TRBD1; size: NA; V: TRBV6-6; J: TRBJ2-7; DNA: TGTGCCAGCAGTGGACCCGGGACAGGGGACTCCTACGAGCAGTACTTC; CDR3: CASSGPGTGDSYEQYF
D: NA; size: NA; V: TRBV19; J: TRBJ1-5; DNA: TGTGCCACCGATTCGTTCGGGGCGGGGGCCCTCAATCAGCCCCAGCATTTT; CDR3: CATDSFGAGALNQPQHF
D: NA; size: once; V: TRBV27; J: TRBJ2-5; DNA: TGTGCCAGCAGCGACTACTCACAAGAGACCCAGTACTTC; CDR3: CASSDYSQETQYF
D: NA; size: NA; V: TRBV7-9; J: TRBJ2-1; DNA: TGTGCCAGCAGCTTAGTAGGGGTCCACCTTAACTCCTACAATGAGCAGTTCTTC; CDR3: CASSLVGVHLNSYNEQFF
D: TRBD1; size: NA; V: TRBV5-1; J: TRBJ1-3; DNA: TGCGCCAGCAGAAGTGACCTAAGACAGGGCCGAACAGGAAACACCATATATTTT; CDR3: CASRSDLRQGRTGNTIYF
D: NA; size: NA; V: TRBV7-9; J: TRBJ2-1; DNA: TGTGCCAGCAGCTCTCAGGGATACAATGAGCAGTTCTTC; CDR3: CASSSQGYNEQFF
D: NA; size: NA; V: TRBV11-2; J: TRBJ1-1; DNA: TGTGCCAGCAGCTCTTCGAGCGTCGTTGAAGCTTTCTTT; CDR3: CASSSSSVVEAFF
D: TRBD2; size: NA; V: TRBV5-6; J: TRBJ2-7; DNA: TGTGCCAGCAGCGCGGGAGACTCCTCCTACGAGCAGTACTTC; CDR3: CASSAGDSSYEQYF
D: TRBD2; size: few; V: TRBV7-8; J: TRBJ2-1; DNA: TGTGCCAGCAGCTTAGCGGAGGGCGGGAGGAGGTTCGATGAGCAGTTCTTC; CDR3: CASSLAEGGRRFDEQFF
D: TRBD1; size: few; V: TRBV19; J: TRBJ1-6; DNA: TGTGCCAGTAGGGTCAGGGGGGATAATTCACCCCTCCACTTT; CDR3: CASRVRGDNSPLHF
D: NA; size: NA; V: TRBV4-1; J: TRBJ2-2; DNA: TGCGCCAGCAGCCAGATTGCAGCGAACACCGGGGAGCTGTTTTTT; CDR3: CASSQIAANTGELFF
D: TRBD2; size: NA; V: TRBV9; J: TRBJ2-3; DNA: TGTGCCAGCAGCGTGGCCGGGACTAGCGTGAGCACAGATACGCAGTATTTT; CDR3: CASSVAGTSVSTDTQYF